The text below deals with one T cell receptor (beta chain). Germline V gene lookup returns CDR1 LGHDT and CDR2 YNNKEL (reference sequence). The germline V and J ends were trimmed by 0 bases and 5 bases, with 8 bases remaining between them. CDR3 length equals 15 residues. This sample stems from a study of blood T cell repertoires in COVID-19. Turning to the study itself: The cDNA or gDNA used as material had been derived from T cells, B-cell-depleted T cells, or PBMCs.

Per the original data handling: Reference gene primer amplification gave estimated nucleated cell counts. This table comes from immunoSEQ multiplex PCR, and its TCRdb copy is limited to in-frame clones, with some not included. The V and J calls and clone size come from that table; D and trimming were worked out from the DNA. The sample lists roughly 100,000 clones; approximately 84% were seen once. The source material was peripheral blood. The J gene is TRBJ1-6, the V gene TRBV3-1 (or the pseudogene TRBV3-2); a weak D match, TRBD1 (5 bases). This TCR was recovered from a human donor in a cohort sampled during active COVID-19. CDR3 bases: TGTGCCAGCAGCCAAGAGGGGCTAGATAATTCACCCCTCCACTTT. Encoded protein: CASSQEGLDNSPLHF.